This T cell receptor (beta chain) comes out of a study of blood T cell repertoires in COVID-19. Assay: immunoSEQ multiplex PCR; the TCRdb copy retains only in-frame clones and omits some. The sample yields 150,000 to 200,000 clones, 70% to 85% seen once. The trim removed 5 bases at V and 10 bases at J, leaving 3 bases unmatched. The CDR3 is 11 residues long. Germline V gene data show CDR1 as SGHKS and CDR2 as YYEKEE (reference sequence). Sequencing input: peripheral blood. The source is an elderly woman with acute or convalescent COVID-19. The rearrangement links TRBV5-5 to TRBJ2-1, with TRBD1 identical over 7 bases. This chain's CDR3 is CASRGGREQFF. In nucleotides, the CDR3 is TGTGCCAGCAGAGGGGGCAGAGAGCAGTTCTTC.